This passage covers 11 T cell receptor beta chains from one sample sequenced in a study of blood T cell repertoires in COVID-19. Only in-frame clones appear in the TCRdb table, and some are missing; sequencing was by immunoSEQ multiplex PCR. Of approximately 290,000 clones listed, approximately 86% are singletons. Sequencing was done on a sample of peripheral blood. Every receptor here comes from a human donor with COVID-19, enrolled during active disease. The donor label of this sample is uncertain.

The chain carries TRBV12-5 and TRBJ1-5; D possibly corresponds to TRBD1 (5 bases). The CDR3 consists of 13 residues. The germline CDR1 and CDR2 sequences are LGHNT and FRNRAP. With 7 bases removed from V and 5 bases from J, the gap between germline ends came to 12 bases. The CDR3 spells CASAAGGDQPQHF. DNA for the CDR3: TGTGCTAGTGCCGCGGGAGGGGATCAGCCCCAGCATTTT.

CDR3 bases: TGTGCCACCAGCAGAGATCGGGGGTACCAAGAGACCCAGTACTTC. It encodes CATSRDRGYQETQYF. V usage is TRBV15 and J usage is TRBJ2-5, with D maybe TRBD2 (6 bases). The V gene's germline CDR1 is LNHNV and CDR2 YYDKDF (reference sequence). This CDR3 is 15 amino acids long. V was trimmed by 0 bases and J by 0 bases, leaving 8 bases between them.

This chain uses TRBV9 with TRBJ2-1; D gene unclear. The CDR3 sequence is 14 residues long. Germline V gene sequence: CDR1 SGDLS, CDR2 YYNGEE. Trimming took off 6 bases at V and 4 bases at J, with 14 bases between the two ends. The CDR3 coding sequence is TGTGCCAGCACCCCTCGGGTAAATTACAATGAGCAGTTCTTC. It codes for CASTPRVNYNEQFF.

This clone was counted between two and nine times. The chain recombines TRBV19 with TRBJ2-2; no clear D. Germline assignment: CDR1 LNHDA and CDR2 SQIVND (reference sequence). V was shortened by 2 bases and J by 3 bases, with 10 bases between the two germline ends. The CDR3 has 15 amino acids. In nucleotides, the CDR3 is TGTGCCAGTAGTATAAGTAGCAGCCACACCGGGGAGCTGTTTTTT. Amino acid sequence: CASSISSSHTGELFF.

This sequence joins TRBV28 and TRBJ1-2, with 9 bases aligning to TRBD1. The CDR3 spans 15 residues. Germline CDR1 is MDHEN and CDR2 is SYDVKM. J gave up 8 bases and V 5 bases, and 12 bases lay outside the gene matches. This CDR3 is CASSVTPQGAGGYTF. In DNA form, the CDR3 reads TGTGCCAGCAGTGTAACCCCACAGGGGGCCGGCGGCTACACCTTC.

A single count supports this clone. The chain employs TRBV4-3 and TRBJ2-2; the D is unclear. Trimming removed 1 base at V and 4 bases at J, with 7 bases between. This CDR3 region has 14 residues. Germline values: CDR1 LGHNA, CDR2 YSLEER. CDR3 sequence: CASSQVSTTGELFF. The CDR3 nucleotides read TGCGCCAGCAGCCAAGTTAGTACCACCGGGGAGCTGTTTTTT.

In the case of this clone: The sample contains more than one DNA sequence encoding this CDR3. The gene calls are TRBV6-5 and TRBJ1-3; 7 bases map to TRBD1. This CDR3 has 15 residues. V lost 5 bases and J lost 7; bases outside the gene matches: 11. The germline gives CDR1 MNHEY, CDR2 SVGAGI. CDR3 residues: CASSTPTGNYNTIYF. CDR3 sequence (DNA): TGTGCCAGCAGTACTCCGACAGGGAACTACAACACCATATATTTT.

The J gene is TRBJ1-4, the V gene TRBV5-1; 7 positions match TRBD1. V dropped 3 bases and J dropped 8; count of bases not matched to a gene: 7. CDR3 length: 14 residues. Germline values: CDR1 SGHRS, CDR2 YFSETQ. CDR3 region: CASSSGQEGEKLFF. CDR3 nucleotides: TGCGCCAGCAGCTCAGGACAGGAGGGGGAAAAACTGTTTTTT.

CDR3 sequence reads: CAWSPSGTANPIENSPLHF. The CDR3 nucleotides read TGTGCCTGGAGTCCCTCCGGGACTGCAAATCCAATTGAGAATTCACCCCTCCACTTT. V gene TRBV30 combines with J gene TRBJ1-6; D is possibly TRBD1 (5 bases). Germline-derived CDR1 and CDR2 are GTSNPN and SVGIG (reference sequence). The CDR3 is 19 residues long. The V end lost 2 bases, the J end lost 7 bases, and 27 bases lay between the germline ends.

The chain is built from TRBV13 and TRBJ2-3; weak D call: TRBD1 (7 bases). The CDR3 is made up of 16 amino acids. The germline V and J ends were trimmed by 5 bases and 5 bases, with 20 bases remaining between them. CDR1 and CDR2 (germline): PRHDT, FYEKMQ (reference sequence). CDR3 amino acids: CASSPQGGQSGDTQYF. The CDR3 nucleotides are TGTGCCAGCAGCCCCCAGGGGGGACAGTCGGGAGATACGCAGTATTTT. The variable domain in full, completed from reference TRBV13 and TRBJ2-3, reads AAGVIQSPRHLIKEKRETATLKCYPIPRHDTVYWYQQGPGQDPQFLISFYEKMQSDKGSIPDRFSAQQFSDYHSELNMSSLELGDSALYFCASSPQGGQSGDTQYFGPGTRLTVL.

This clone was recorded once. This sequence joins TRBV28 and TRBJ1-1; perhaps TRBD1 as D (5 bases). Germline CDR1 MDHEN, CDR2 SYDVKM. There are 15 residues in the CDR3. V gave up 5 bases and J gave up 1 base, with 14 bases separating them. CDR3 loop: CASSPIREGNTEAFF. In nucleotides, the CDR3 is TGTGCCAGCAGTCCCATCAGGGAAGGGAACACTGAAGCTTTCTTT.